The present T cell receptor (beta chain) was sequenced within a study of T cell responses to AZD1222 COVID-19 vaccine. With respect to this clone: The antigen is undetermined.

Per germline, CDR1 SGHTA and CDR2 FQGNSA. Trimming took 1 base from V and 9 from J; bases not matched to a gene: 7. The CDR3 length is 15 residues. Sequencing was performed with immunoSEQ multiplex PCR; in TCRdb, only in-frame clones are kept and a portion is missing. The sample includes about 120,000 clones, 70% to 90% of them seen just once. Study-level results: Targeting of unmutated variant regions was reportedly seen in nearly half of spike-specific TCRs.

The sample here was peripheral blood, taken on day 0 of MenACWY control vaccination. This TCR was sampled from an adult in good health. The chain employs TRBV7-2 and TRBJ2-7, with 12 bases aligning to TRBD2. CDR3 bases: TGTGCCAGCAGCTTAGATTGGACTAGCGGGGTGGGGCAGTACTTC. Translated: CASSLDWTSGVGQYF.